The rows below give T cell receptor beta chains drawn from one sample of a study of human versus mouse CDR3 diversity and MHC coevolution. Produced via immunoSEQ multiplex PCR; TCRdb's table is partial and in-frame only. The sample has roughly 86,000 clones; 93% are singletons. Sequenced sample: naive CD4+ T cells from blood. Receptors were obtained from a person aged 30 to 69 in good health. CDR3s include the opening cysteine and the closing phenylalanine or tryptophan. D genes are given only for firm matches. Clone size is shown for a subset of rows, as once, few, many or a class of expanded clone.

>NA|TRBJ1-4|TRBV6-1|NA
TGTGCCAGCAGTGAATCAGGGGCTTCTAATGAAAAACTGTTTTTT
CASSESGASNEKLFF
>NA|TRBJ1-5|TRBV6-6|TRBD1
TGTGCCAGCAGTCCCGGGACAGAGAATAGCAATCAGCCCCAGCATTTT
CASSPGTENSNQPQHF
>NA|TRBJ2-5|TRBV13|TRBD2
TGTGCCAGCAGCACATCTAGCGGGAGGGGCCAAGAGACCCAGTACTTC
CASSTSSGRGQETQYF
>NA|TRBJ1-2|TRBV30|NA
TGTGCCTGGAGACGTGAGCGGGGATATGGCTACACCTTC
CAWRRERGYGYTF
>NA|TRBJ1-6|TRBV25-1|TRBD1
TGTGCCAGCAGTGGACAGGGGGCTTCACCCCTCCACTTT
CASSGQGASPLHF
>NA|TRBJ2-7|TRBV7-3|TRBD1
TGTGCCAGCAGCCCTCAGGGGGCCAACTACGAGCAGTACTTC
CASSPQGANYEQYF
>NA|TRBJ1-1|TRBV18|TRBD1
TGTGCCAGCTCACCCAGGGGGGATGACACTGAAGCTTTCTTT
CASSPRGDDTEAFF
>NA|TRBJ1-4|TRBV4-2|TRBD1
TGTGCCAGCAGCCAAGAAGGAAACAGGGGTGCGGAAAAACTGTTTTTT
CASSQEGNRGAEKLFF
>NA|TRBJ1-2|TRBV19|TRBD1
TGTGCCAGTACCCCACAGGGGAAATATGGCTACACCTTC
CASTPQGKYGYTF
>NA|TRBJ1-1|TRBV5-6|TRBD1
TGTGCCAGCAGCGCCTCGACAGGGGGGAACACTGAAGCTTTCTTT
CASSASTGGNTEAFF
>NA|TRBJ1-1|TRBV28|NA
TGTGCCAGCAAAAGGGGGGGCGTTCAGACTGAAGCTTTCTTT
CASKRGGVQTEAFF
>NA|TRBJ1-1|TRBV7-3|TRBD1
TGTGCCAGCAGCCTAGCGGCGACAGGGGGCACTGAAGCTTTCTTT
CASSLAATGGTEAFF
>NA|TRBJ2-3|TRBV29-1|TRBD2
TGCAGCGCCGATACAACGACTAGCGGGAGGGGAGATACGCAGTATTTT
CSADTTTSGRGDTQYF
>NA|TRBJ1-4|TRBV28|NA
TGTGCCAGCAGAGAACAGGTTGCAACTAATGAAAAACTGTTTTTT
CASREQVATNEKLFF
>once|TRBJ2-3|TRBV7-2|TRBD2
TGTGCCAGCAGTTCCGGACTAGCGGGCACAGATACGCAGTATTTT
CASSSGLAGTDTQYF
>NA|TRBJ2-7|TRBV7-6|TRBD1
TGTGCCAGCAGCTTAGATCTGGACAGGGGTAACGAGCAGTACTTC
CASSLDLDRGNEQYF
>NA|TRBJ1-3|TRBV7-8|TRBD1
TGTGCCAGCAGCTTAGGTGGACAGGGTGGAAACACCATATATTTT
CASSLGGQGGNTIYF
>NA|TRBJ1-4|TRBV7-2|NA
TGTGCCAGCAGCTTGGGGGGGGCGAATGAAAAACTGTTTTTT
CASSLGGANEKLFF
>NA|TRBJ1-2|TRBV23-1|NA
TGCGCCAGCAGTCAATCCGGACAGCGCTATGGCTACACCTTC
CASSQSGQRYGYTF
>NA|TRBJ1-2|TRBV12-5|TRBD1
TGTGCTAGTGGTGCGGACAGGTCAGCGGGCTACACCTTC
CASGADRSAGYTF
>NA|TRBJ2-7|TRBV28|TRBD1
TGTGCCAGCAGGGGGACAGCTGCCAGTTACGAGCAGTACTTC
CASRGTAASYEQYF
>once|TRBJ2-7|TRBV7-2|TRBD2
TGTGCCAGCAGCAGAGGGACTAGCGGATGGTACGAGCAGTACTTC
CASSRGTSGWYEQYF
>once|TRBJ1-3|TRBV9|NA
TGTGCCAGCAGCGTAGACGGTAGCTCTGGAAACACCATATATTTT
CASSVDGSSGNTIYF
>NA|TRBJ1-5|TRBV28|NA
TGTGCCAGCAGCAAGGATTCAAGAGGTCAGCCCCAGCATTTT
CASSKDSRGQPQHF
>NA|TRBJ2-5|TRBV5-1|NA
TGCGCCAGCAGCTTTCCTTCCCCGGGCCAAGAGACCCAGTACTTC
CASSFPSPGQETQYF
>NA|TRBJ1-2|TRBV29-1|NA
TGCAGCGTATTCCGGGGGGTGGGCTATGGCTACACCTTC
CSVFRGVGYGYTF
>once|TRBJ1-1|TRBV19|TRBD1
TGTGCCAGTAGCAGGGGGCAAGCTGAAGCTTTCTTT
CASSRGQAEAFF
>NA|TRBJ2-1|TRBV11-1|NA
TGTGCCAGCAGCTCTGATCGGACTAAGACCGGTGAGCAGTTCTTC
CASSSDRTKTGEQFF
>NA|TRBJ1-2|TRBV7-2|NA
TGTGCCAGCAGCTTAGCGACCCTGGGGCAGAAGGGCTACGCCTTC
CASSLATLGQKGYAF
>NA|TRBJ2-1|TRBV5-1|NA
TGCGCCAGCTCCCCTTCCCCTTCTGACTATGGCAATGAGCAGTTCTTC
CASSPSPSDYGNEQFF